Listed here are 3 T cell receptor beta chains from one sample, sequenced in a study of a mutant IDH1 vaccine in newly diagnosed glioma. As for time point: week 23, last vaccination. Vaccine doses each comprised 300 ug of mutant IDH1 20-mer peptide, with topical imiquimod. No antigen is known for these receptors. Produced via immunoSEQ multiplex PCR; TCRdb's table is partial and in-frame only. The table has roughly 70,000 clones, over 70% seen once; the top ten hold roughly 15%. Sequenced here: PBMCs, sampled from a glioma patient whose treatment included an IDH1 peptide vaccine. Source of these receptors: a man between 18 and 29 years old with glioma.

The chain combines TRBV2 with TRBJ2-1, with D possibly TRBD2 on 6 matching bases. Germline CDR1 and CDR2: SNHLY and FYNNEI. Trimming shortened V by 10 bases and J by 4 bases, and 14 bases separated the two germline ends. This CDR3 region has 13 residues. Here the CDR3 reads CATSGLVYNEQFF. The CDR3 DNA reads as TGTGCCACCTCGGGACTCGTTTACAATGAGCAGTTCTTC.

The chain has TRBV30 and TRBJ2-3, with no clear D. Trimming took 0 bases from V and 0 from J, leaving 19 bases between them. The CDR3 runs to 18 residues. CDR1 and CDR2 from the germline V gene are GTSNPN and SVGIG (reference sequence). CDR3 loop: CAWSVLLPTSFSTDTQYF. CDR3 DNA sequence: TGTGCCTGGAGTGTATTACTCCCGACAAGCTTTAGCACAGATACGCAGTATTTT.

V usage is TRBV15 and J usage is TRBJ2-5; D ambiguous. Germline V lookup: CDR1 LNHNV, CDR2 YYDKDF (reference sequence). The length of the CDR3 is 14 residues. V lost 6 bases, J lost 6 bases, and 17 bases lay in between. CDR3 loop: CATRGQIYQKTQYF. CDR3 sequence (DNA): TGTGCCACCAGGGGCCAGATATACCAGAAGACCCAGTACTTC.